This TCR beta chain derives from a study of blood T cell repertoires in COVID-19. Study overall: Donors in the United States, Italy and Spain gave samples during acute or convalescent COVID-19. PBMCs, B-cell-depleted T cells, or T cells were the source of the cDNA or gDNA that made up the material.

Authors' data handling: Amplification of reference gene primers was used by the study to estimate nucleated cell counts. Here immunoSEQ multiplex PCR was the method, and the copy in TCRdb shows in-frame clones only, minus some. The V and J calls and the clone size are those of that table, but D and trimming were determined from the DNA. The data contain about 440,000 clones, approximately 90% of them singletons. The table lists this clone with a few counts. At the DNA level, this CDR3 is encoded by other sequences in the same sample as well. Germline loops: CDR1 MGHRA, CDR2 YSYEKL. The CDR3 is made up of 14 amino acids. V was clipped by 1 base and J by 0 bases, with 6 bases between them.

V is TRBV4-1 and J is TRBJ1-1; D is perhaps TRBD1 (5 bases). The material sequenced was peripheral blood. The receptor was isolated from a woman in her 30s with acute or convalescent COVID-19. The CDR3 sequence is CASSQGQMNTEAFF. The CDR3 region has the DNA TGCGCCAGCAGCCAAGGACAGATGAACACTGAAGCTTTCTTT.